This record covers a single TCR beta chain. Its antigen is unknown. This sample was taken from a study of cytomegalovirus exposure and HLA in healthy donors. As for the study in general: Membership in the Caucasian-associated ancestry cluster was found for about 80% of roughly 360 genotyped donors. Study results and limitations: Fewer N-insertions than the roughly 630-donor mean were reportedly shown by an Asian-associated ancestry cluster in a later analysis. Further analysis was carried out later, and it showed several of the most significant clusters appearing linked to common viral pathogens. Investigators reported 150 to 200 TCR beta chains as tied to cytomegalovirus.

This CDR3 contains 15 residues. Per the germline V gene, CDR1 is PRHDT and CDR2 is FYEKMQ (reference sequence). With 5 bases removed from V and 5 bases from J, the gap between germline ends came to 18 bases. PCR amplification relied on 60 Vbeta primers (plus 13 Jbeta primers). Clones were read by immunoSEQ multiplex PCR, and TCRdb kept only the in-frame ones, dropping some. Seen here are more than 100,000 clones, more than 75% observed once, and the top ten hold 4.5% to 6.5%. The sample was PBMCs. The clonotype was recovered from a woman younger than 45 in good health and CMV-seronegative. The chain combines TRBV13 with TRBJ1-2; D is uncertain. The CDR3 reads CASSPMEGTVYGYTF. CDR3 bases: TGTGCCAGCAGCCCCATGGAGGGAACGGTTTATGGCTACACCTTC. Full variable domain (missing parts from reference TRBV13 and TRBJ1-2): AAGVIQSPRHLIKEKRETATLKCYPIPRHDTVYWYQQGPGQDPQFLISFYEKMQSDKGSIPDRFSAQQFSDYHSELNMSSLELGDSALYFCASSPMEGTVYGYTFGSGTRLTVV.